The present T cell receptor beta chain was sequenced within a study of blood T cell repertoires in COVID-19 (dated by TCRdb to 2018 to 2021). At the level of the whole study: The collaborator samples originated in the United States, Italy and Spain and spanned the acute and convalescent phases of COVID-19. The sample metadata nearly always contained a de-identified subject ID, COVID-19 status, age in years and sex. Subjects who had been exposed to COVID-19, were actively infected with it, or had recovered from it provided the deeply sampled blood TCRbeta repertoires that made up the dataset. Where HLA class I and class II types were available, the types were taken from metadata supplied by the sample provider, not from assay-based typing. The repertoires were released in a freely available public database meant as a resource for research on the immune response to SARS-CoV-2. The samples were drawn from two sources: the first 160 participants of the ongoing ImmuneRACE study, and fewer than 1,500 subjects contributed by 6 global collaborators. The prospective study material was composed of cDNA or gDNA derived from T cells, B-cell-depleted T cells, or PBMCs.

Here is what the overall study found, with its caveats: The quantity of clinical and demographic metadata differed by source and by participant and was supplied without curation.

Collaborating institutions collected whole blood in K2EDTA tubes following their own protocols. For TCRbeta analysis, collaborators shipped samples in one of three forms: frozen whole blood, isolated PBMCs, or DNA extracted from either of those sample types. TCRbeta CDR3 regions were amplified from genomic DNA using the immunoSEQ Assay, a bias-controlled multiplex PCR. Per the authors' processing: Nucleated cell counts per sample were estimated from amplification of reference gene primers within the assay. To quantify the absolute abundance of each unique TCRbeta CDR3 rearrangement, sequence reads were collapsed and filtered. For each sample, productive Simpson clonality was calculated as the square root of Simpson's diversity index over productive rearrangements. The source is immuneACCESS, and TCRdb retained only in-frame sequences with V and J called. Part of the clones is not carried over; for the studies checked, unresolved V genes explain less than half of this, and the remainder is unexplained. V, J and clone size are those of that table, while D and trimming were read from the DNA. The sample yields about 50,000 clones; 76% were counted once. Of the sample, around 21% is held by the ten largest clones.

Concerning this clone itself: Which antigen it targets is not known. No conserved phenylalanine or tryptophan ends this CDR3, so it is likely a read error.

The CDR3 is 12 residues long, counting both termini. Kept here is only the CDR3 DNA, which spans 36 bases and is read in frame from base 1. A distance of 7 bases separates the germline ends of V and J, which lose 4 bases and 3 bases respectively. As encoded in the germline V gene, CDR1 is ENHRY while CDR2 is SYGVKD. This TCR came from a middle-aged man with active or convalescent COVID-19. The specimen sequenced was peripheral blood. The rearranged chain carries TRBV10-3 and TRBJ2-7, with the D gene not confidently named. The CDR3 reads CAISATVYEQYL. At the DNA level, the sequence is TGTGCCATCAGTGCCACAGTCTACGAGCAGTACCTC.